The rows below give T cell receptor beta chains drawn from one sample of a study of T cell responses to AZD1222 COVID-19 vaccine. Data came from immunoSEQ multiplex PCR; TCRdb stores just in-frame clones and leaves some out. The table records around 130,000 clones, roughly 87% of them present only once. The specimen was peripheral blood, collected 28 days after the second AZD1222 dose. These receptors were collected from an adult who received the AZD1222 COVID-19 vaccine. Both conserved end residues are trimmed from each CDR3. The D gene is left open where the match is weak.

cdr3_length: 14
d_call: TRBD1
j_call: TRBJ2-3
v_call: TRBV6-2/TRBV6-3
cdr3_aa: ASSYSGTGIADTQY

cdr3_length: 12
d_call: .
j_call: TRBJ1-1
v_call: TRBV10-3
cdr3_aa: AISEPHMNTEAF

cdr3_length: 13
d_call: .
j_call: TRBJ1-1
v_call: TRBV6-2/TRBV6-3
cdr3_aa: ASSYSSREKTEAF

cdr3_length: 11
d_call: TRBD1
j_call: TRBJ1-6
v_call: TRBV29-1
cdr3_aa: SVGQGADSPLH

cdr3_length: 12
d_call: .
j_call: TRBJ2-1
v_call: TRBV18
cdr3_aa: ASSPGLSYNEQF

cdr3_length: 11
d_call: TRBD2
j_call: TRBJ2-7
v_call: TRBV6-5
cdr3_aa: AARGGSPYEQY

cdr3_length: 14
d_call: .
j_call: TRBJ2-2
v_call: TRBV4-3
cdr3_aa: ASSQRAVANTGELF

cdr3_length: 13
d_call: .
j_call: TRBJ2-1
v_call: TRBV5-1
cdr3_aa: ASSLVLGNYNEQF

cdr3_length: 12
d_call: .
j_call: TRBJ1-3
v_call: TRBV19
cdr3_aa: ASSLWTVRNTIY

cdr3_length: 13
d_call: .
j_call: TRBJ1-2
v_call: TRBV18
cdr3_aa: ASSPVEGQSYGYT

cdr3_length: 15
d_call: .
j_call: TRBJ2-3
v_call: TRBV19
cdr3_aa: ASSPPRGSGSTDTQY

cdr3_length: 13
d_call: .
j_call: TRBJ2-1
v_call: TRBV19
cdr3_aa: ASSMVATLYNEQF

cdr3_length: 13
d_call: TRBD2
j_call: TRBJ2-2
v_call: TRBV5-4
cdr3_aa: ASSLVSGGTGELF

cdr3_length: 13
d_call: .
j_call: TRBJ2-1
v_call: TRBV4-1
cdr3_aa: ASSQVPSGPNEQF

cdr3_length: 11
d_call: .
j_call: TRBJ1-1
v_call: TRBV29-1
cdr3_aa: SVVGQLNTEAF

cdr3_length: 13
d_call: TRBD1
j_call: TRBJ2-3
v_call: TRBV14
cdr3_aa: ASRGTGMATDTQY

cdr3_length: 13
d_call: .
j_call: TRBJ1-2
v_call: TRBV4-2
cdr3_aa: ASSQDSRDLYGYT

cdr3_length: 11
d_call: .
j_call: TRBJ1-1
v_call: TRBV7-9
cdr3_aa: ASSRYQNTEAF

cdr3_length: 12
d_call: .
j_call: TRBJ2-3
v_call: TRBV13
cdr3_aa: ASSLTVSTDTQY

cdr3_length: 14
d_call: .
j_call: TRBJ1-4
v_call: TRBV7-2
cdr3_aa: ASSLWGTTTNEKLF

cdr3_length: 12
d_call: TRBD2
j_call: TRBJ2-3
v_call: TRBV5-6
cdr3_aa: ASSSGLVPDTQY

cdr3_length: 14
d_call: .
j_call: TRBJ2-1
v_call: TRBV6-5
cdr3_aa: ASSWGRGSPYNEQF

cdr3_length: 12
d_call: .
j_call: TRBJ2-6
v_call: TRBV30
cdr3_aa: AHSAGVGANVLT

cdr3_length: 9
d_call: .
j_call: TRBJ2-3
v_call: TRBV3-1/TRBV3-2
cdr3_aa: ASSQGKPQY

cdr3_length: 12
d_call: TRBD1
j_call: TRBJ1-4
v_call: TRBV7-9
cdr3_aa: ASSLGGGREKLF

cdr3_length: 12
d_call: TRBD1
j_call: TRBJ1-2
v_call: TRBV29-1
cdr3_aa: SVDTGGVGYGYT

cdr3_length: 15
d_call: .
j_call: TRBJ1-6
v_call: TRBV19
cdr3_aa: ASSTNHLSGDVSPLH

cdr3_length: 13
d_call: .
j_call: TRBJ1-2
v_call: TRBV29-1
cdr3_aa: SVEGVAGDNYGYT

cdr3_length: 13
d_call: .
j_call: TRBJ2-3
v_call: TRBV18
cdr3_aa: ASSPMSQATDTQY

cdr3_length: 11
d_call: TRBD1
j_call: TRBJ2-7
v_call: TRBV29-1
cdr3_aa: SVEIGQGHEQY

cdr3_length: 11
d_call: .
j_call: TRBJ1-2
v_call: TRBV6-5
cdr3_aa: ASTPGPNYGYT

cdr3_length: 11
d_call: .
j_call: TRBJ1-2
v_call: TRBV11-2
cdr3_aa: ASSPDRPYGYT

cdr3_length: 11
d_call: .
j_call: TRBJ1-1
v_call: TRBV3-1/TRBV3-2
cdr3_aa: ASSQIHNTEAF

cdr3_length: 11
d_call: .
j_call: TRBJ1-3
v_call: TRBV19
cdr3_aa: ASSFGGEDTIY

cdr3_length: 10
d_call: .
j_call: TRBJ1-2
v_call: TRBV12-3/TRBV12-4
cdr3_aa: ASSLDGTGYT

cdr3_length: 12
d_call: .
j_call: TRBJ1-1
v_call: TRBV3-1/TRBV3-2
cdr3_aa: ASSQGHLGSEAF

cdr3_length: 12
d_call: .
j_call: TRBJ1-4
v_call: TRBV19
cdr3_aa: ASSKDGNNEKLF

cdr3_length: 12
d_call: .
j_call: TRBJ1-4
v_call: TRBV10-3
cdr3_aa: AISGREGVEKLF

cdr3_length: 15
d_call: TRBD2
j_call: TRBJ2-1
v_call: TRBV5-1
cdr3_aa: ASSLALSSGVYNEQF

cdr3_length: 11
d_call: .
j_call: TRBJ1-1
v_call: TRBV6-5
cdr3_aa: ASSGQLNTEAF

cdr3_length: 14
d_call: .
j_call: TRBJ2-1
v_call: TRBV9
cdr3_aa: ASSVVSGSSYNEQF